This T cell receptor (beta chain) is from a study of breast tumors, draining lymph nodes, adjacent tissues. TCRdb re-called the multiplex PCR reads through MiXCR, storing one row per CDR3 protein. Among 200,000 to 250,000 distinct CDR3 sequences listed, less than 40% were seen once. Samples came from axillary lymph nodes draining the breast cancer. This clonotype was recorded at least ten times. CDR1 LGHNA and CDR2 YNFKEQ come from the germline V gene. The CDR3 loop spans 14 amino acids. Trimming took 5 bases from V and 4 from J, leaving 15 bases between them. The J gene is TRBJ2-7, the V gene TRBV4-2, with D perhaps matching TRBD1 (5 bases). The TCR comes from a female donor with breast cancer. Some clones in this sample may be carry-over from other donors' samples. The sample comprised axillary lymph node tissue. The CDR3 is CASSKGVDGYEQYF. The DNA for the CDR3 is TGTGCCAGCAGCAAAGGGGTCGACGGATACGAGCAGTACTTC.